Listed here are 11 T cell receptor beta chains from one sample, sequenced in a study of CD8 T cells in Susac syndrome. The RNA, about 0.45 to 1 ug, was put through reverse transcription using random hexamers. TCRdb re-called the immunoSEQ multiplex PCR reads through MiXCR, storing one row per CDR3 protein. The profile shows around 130,000 distinct CDR3 sequences, around 94% of them singletons. Sequencing was carried out using CD4+ T cells from PBMCs. The source of these receptors is a human donor with multiple sclerosis.

This rearrangement joins TRBV7-9 to TRBJ2-1; D is unresolved. This CDR3 is built from 15 residues. Germline CDR1 is SEHNR and CDR2 is FQNEAQ (reference sequence). The V end lost 3 bases, the J end lost 1 base, and 10 bases lay between the germline ends. The CDR3 sequence: CASSFFVLSYNEQFF. The CDR3 region has the DNA TGTGCCAGCAGCTTTTTTGTCCTATCCTACAATGAGCAGTTCTTC.

The rearrangement joins TRBV20-1 to TRBJ2-3; 10 nucleotides align to TRBD2. Germline loops: CDR1 DFQATT, CDR2 SNEGSKA (reference sequence). This CDR3 contains 14 residues. V was pared by 6 bases and J by 5 bases, with 8 bases of the junction left unmatched. This chain's CDR3 is CSASSGRAGDTQYF. In nucleotides, the CDR3 is TGCAGTGCAAGCAGCGGGAGGGCCGGAGATACGCAGTATTTT.

This chain joins TRBV11-3 and TRBJ1-1; D perhaps matches TRBD1 (6 bases). This CDR3 is built from 13 residues. Looked up from germline, CDR1 is SGHNT and CDR2 is YENEEA. The V and J ends lost 6 bases and 11 bases respectively, with 19 bases between them. This chain's CDR3 is CASSWGALGRAFF. The DNA for the CDR3 is TGTGCCAGCAGTTGGGGGGCCTTGGGACGGGCTTTCTTT. Drawing the rest from reference TRBV11-3 and TRBJ1-1, the complete variable domain is EAGVVQSPRYKIIEKKQPVAFWCNPISGHNTLYWYLQNLGQGPELLIRYENEEAVDDSQLPKDRFSAERLKGVDSTLKIQPAELGDSAVYLCASSWGALGRAFFGQGTRLTVV.

This clonotype was observed a single time. The genes are TRBV29-1 and TRBJ2-5; maybe TRBD2 (6 bases). Germline CDR1 and CDR2: SQVTM and ANQGSEA. CDR3 length equals 14 residues. V was trimmed by 4 bases and J by 2 bases, leaving 14 bases between them. CDR3 DNA sequence: TGCAGCGTTGTCACCGGGAGATCACAAGAGACCCAGTACTTC. Protein: CSVVTGRSQETQYF.

The chain couples TRBV15 to TRBJ1-4; D unresolved. The CDR3 is 15 residues long. V was trimmed by 0 bases and J by 8 bases, leaving 13 bases between them. Germline lookup yields CDR1 LNHNV and CDR2 YYDKDF (reference sequence). CDR3 nucleotide sequence: TGTGCCACCAGCAGAGATCGGCAAGGGTCGGAAAAACTGTTTTTT. As protein: CATSRDRQGSEKLFF.

This sequence joins TRBV5-1 and TRBJ2-1; D call uncertain. From germline, CDR1 is SGHRS and CDR2 YFSETQ. The CDR3 extends over 15 amino acids. V dropped 0 bases and J dropped 0 bases, with 7 bases sitting between them. CDR3 residues: CASSLARSSYNEQFF. The CDR3 bases are TGCGCCAGCAGCTTGGCCAGAAGCTCCTACAATGAGCAGTTCTTC.

The chain employs TRBV4-2 and TRBJ1-1, with unresolved D. Trimming pared 4 bases from V and 3 bases from J, leaving 12 bases between. The germline V gene encodes CDR1 LGHNA and CDR2 YNFKEQ. The CDR3 covers 14 residues. The CDR3 coding sequence is TGTGCCAGCAGCCCGCCGAGAGGGTACACTGAAGCTTTCTTT. It encodes CASSPPRGYTEAFF.

This chain joins TRBV30 and TRBJ2-5; 8 positions match TRBD1. Germline loops: CDR1 GTSNPN, CDR2 SVGIG (reference sequence). The trim removed 3 bases at V and 0 bases at J, leaving 3 bases unmatched. The length of the CDR3 is 14 residues. The CDR3 loop reads CAWRGQAHQETQYF. CDR3 nucleotides: TGTGCCTGGAGGGGACAGGCACACCAAGAGACCCAGTACTTC.

This clonotype was seen a single time. V gene TRBV2 combines with J gene TRBJ2-1; 8 bases map to TRBD1. The germline CDR1 and CDR2 sequences are SNHLY and FYNNEI. The CDR3 is 14 residues long. The V segment lost 10 bases and the J segment 1 base; nucleotides outside the gene matches: 6. The CDR3 DNA sequence: TGTGCCATAGTGCGGGACAGGTCCTACAATGAGCAGTTCTTC. Translated: CAIVRDRSYNEQFF. Based on the CDR3 plus reference TRBV2 and TRBJ2-1, the full variable domain is EPEVTQTPSHQVTQMGQEVILRCVPISNHLYFYWYRQILGQKVEFLVSFYNNEISEKSEIFDDQFSVERPDGSNFTLKIRSTKLEDSAMYFCAIVRDRSYNEQFFGPGTRLTVL.

The chain recombines TRBV7-9 with TRBJ2-1; 7 bases map to TRBD1. V was clipped by 10 bases and J by 0 bases; unmatched bases: 6. Germline-derived CDR1 and CDR2 are SEHNR and FQNEAQ (reference sequence). CDR3 length: 14 residues. The CDR3 loop reads CATRTGSSYNEQFF. The DNA for the CDR3 is TGTGCCACCCGGACAGGCAGCTCCTACAATGAGCAGTTCTTC.

This clonotype is a singleton in its sample. V and J are TRBV20-1 and TRBJ1-5; perhaps TRBD1 as D (6 bases). The V end lost 5 bases, the J end lost 11 bases, and 16 bases lay between the germline ends. CDR1 is DFQATT and CDR2 is SNEGSKA in the germline V gene (reference sequence). This CDR3 comprises 12 residues. CDR3 loop: CSAAGHSVAQHF. The CDR3 DNA sequence: TGCAGTGCTGCGGGACACTCCGTGGCCCAGCATTTT.